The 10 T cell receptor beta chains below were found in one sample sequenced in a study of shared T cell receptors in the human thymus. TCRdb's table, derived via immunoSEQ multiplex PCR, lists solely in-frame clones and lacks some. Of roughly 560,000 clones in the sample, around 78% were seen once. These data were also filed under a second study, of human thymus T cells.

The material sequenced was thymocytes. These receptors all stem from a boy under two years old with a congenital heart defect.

CDR3: CASSDRRRPSYEQYF. CDR3 coding DNA: TGTGCCAGCAGTGACCGGAGGCGCCCCTCCTACGAGCAGTACTTC. The chain has TRBV2 and TRBJ2-7; the D gene is possibly TRBD2 (5 bases). Per germline, CDR1 SNHLY and CDR2 FYNNEI. Trimming shortened V by 3 bases and J by 0 bases, and 12 bases separated the two germline ends. This CDR3 is built from 15 residues.

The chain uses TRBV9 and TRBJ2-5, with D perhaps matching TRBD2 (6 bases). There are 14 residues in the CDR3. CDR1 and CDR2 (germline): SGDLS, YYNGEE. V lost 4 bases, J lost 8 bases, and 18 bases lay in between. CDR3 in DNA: TGTGCCAGCAGCCCCCTCCCGTCCGGGGGAACCCAGTACTTC. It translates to CASSPLPSGGTQYF.

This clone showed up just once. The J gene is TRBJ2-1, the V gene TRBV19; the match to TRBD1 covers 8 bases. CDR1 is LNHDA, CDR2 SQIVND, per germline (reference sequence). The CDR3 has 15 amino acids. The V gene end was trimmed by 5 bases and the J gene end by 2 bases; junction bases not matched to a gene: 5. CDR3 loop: CASSGGQGTYNEQFF. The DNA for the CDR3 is TGTGCCAGTAGTGGAGGACAGGGAACCTACAATGAGCAGTTCTTC.

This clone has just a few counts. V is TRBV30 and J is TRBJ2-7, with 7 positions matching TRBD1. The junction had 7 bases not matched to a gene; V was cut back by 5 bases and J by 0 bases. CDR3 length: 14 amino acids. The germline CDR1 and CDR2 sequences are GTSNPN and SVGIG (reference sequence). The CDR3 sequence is CAWGSRDSSYEQYF. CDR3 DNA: TGTGCCTGGGGGTCTCGGGACAGCTCCTACGAGCAGTACTTC.

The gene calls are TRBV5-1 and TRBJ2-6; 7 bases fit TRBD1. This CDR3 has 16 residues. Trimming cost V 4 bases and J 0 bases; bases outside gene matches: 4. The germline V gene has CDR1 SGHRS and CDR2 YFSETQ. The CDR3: CASSPGQCSGANVLTF. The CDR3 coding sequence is TGCGCCAGCAGCCCGGGACAGTGCTCTGGGGCCAACGTCCTGACTTTC. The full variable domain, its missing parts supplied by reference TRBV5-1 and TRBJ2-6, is KAGVTQTPRYLIKTRGQQVTLSCSPISGHRSVSWYQQTPGQGLQFLFEYFSETQRNKGNFPGRFSGRQFSNSRSEMNVSTLELGDSALYLCASSPGQCSGANVLTFGAGSRLTVL.

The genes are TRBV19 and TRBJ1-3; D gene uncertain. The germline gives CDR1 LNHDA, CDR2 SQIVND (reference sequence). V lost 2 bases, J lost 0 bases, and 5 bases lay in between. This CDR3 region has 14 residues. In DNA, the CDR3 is TGTGCCAGTAGTATAACTTACTCTGGAAACACCATATATTTT. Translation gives CASSITYSGNTIYF.

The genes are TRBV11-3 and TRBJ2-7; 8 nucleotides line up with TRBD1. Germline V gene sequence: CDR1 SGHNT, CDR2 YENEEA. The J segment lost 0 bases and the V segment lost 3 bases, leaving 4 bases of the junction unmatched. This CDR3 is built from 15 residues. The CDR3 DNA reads TGTGCCAGCAGCTTCGACAGGGGTTACTCCTACGAGCAGTACTTC. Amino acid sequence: CASSFDRGYSYEQYF. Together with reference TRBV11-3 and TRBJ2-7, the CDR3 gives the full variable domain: EAGVVQSPRYKIIEKKQPVAFWCNPISGHNTLYWYLQNLGQGPELLIRYENEEAVDDSQLPKDRFSAERLKGVDSTLKIQPAELGDSAVYLCASSFDRGYSYEQYFGPGTRLTVT.

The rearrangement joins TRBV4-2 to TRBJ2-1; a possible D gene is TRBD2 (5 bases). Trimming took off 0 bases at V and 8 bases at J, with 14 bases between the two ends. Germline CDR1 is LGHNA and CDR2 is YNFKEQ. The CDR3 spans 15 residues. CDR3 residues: CASSQDPTGWDEQFF. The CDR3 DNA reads TGTGCCAGCAGCCAAGATCCAACGGGATGGGATGAGCAGTTCTTC.

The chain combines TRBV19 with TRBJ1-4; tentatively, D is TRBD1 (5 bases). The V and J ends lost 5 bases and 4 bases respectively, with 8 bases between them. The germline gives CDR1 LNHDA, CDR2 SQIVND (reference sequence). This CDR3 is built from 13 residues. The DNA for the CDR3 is TGTGCCAGTAGTGACAGCGTTAATGAAAAACTGTTTTTT. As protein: CASSDSVNEKLFF.

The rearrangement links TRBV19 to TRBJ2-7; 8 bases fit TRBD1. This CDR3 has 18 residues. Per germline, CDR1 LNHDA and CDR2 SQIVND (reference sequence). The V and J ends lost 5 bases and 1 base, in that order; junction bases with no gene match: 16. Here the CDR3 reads CASSPAHSDRGRSYEQYF. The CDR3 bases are TGTGCCAGTAGTCCGGCCCATTCCGACAGGGGTAGATCCTACGAGCAGTACTTC.